A single sample is the source of the 4 T cell receptor beta chains below, sequenced in a study of blood T cells in healthy people across ages. The second PCR ran 7 to 11 cycles with a sample-barcoded 5' primer and J-beta primers. TCRdb ran MiXCR on the 5' RACE reads and lists one entry per CDR3 protein. The data hold about 580,000 distinct CDR3 sequences, with around 48% observed a single time. The sample consisted of blood. The origin of the receptors is a man older than 75 in good health.

J is TRBJ1-2 and V is TRBV20-1, with a possible D match to TRBD1 (6 bases). Germline assignment: CDR1 DFQATT and CDR2 SNEGSKA (reference sequence). This CDR3 is 13 amino acids long. Trimming took 7 bases from V and 1 from J, leaving 13 bases between them. The CDR3 reads CSVRPGHNYGYTF. As DNA, the CDR3 is TGCAGTGTTCGACCGGGACATAACTATGGCTACACCTTC.

This clonotype has at least ten counts. The genes are TRBV11-3 and TRBJ2-5; the D is unclear. V was cut by 3 bases and J by 5 bases, with 10 bases left in between. Germline CDR1 reads SGHNT; CDR2 reads YENEEA. The CDR3 loop spans 13 amino acids. The CDR3 protein is CASSFKHGETQYF. The CDR3 nucleotides are TGTGCCAGCAGCTTTAAACACGGGGAGACCCAGTACTTC.

The table lists this clonotype with a few counts. V usage is TRBV29-1 and J usage is TRBJ2-3; D tentatively reads TRBD1 or TRBD2 (5 bases each). Per the germline V gene, CDR1 is SQVTM and CDR2 is ANQGSEA. This CDR3 comprises 15 residues. Deletions cut 6 bases from V and 6 bases from J, with 22 bases between. This CDR3 is CSVGPRETEFDTQYF. The CDR3 DNA reads TGCAGCGTGGGCCCCAGGGAGACGGAATTCGATACGCAGTATTTT.

This rearrangement joins TRBV30 to TRBJ2-5; D gene uncertain. The J call is uncertain, as TRBJ2-7 better fits the DNA end. The length of the CDR3 is 13 residues. Looked up from germline, CDR1 is GTSNPN and CDR2 is SVGIG (reference sequence). For the CDR3, the DNA is TGTGCCTGGAGTGGCTGGGGTCTGGGCGAGCAGTACTTC. Its translation: CAWSGWGLGEQYF.